This passage covers 28 T cell receptor beta chains from one sample sequenced in a study of spatial heterogeneity in lung cancer. Points from the study as a whole: Intratumoral expanded alpha and beta TCR counts were found to track tumor mutation counts.

No antigen has been assigned to these receptors. TCRdb independently ran MiXCR on the 5' RACE reads; one entry per CDR3 protein. The sample yields approximately 3,600 distinct CDR3 sequences, 8.6% seen once. As to time point: sample taken at primary tumor resection. Sequencing was performed on lung tumor tissue, taken at surgery. The source is a male donor with early-stage non-small cell lung cancer.

Relative to its sample, this clonotype is medium-sized. The chain carries TRBV29-1 and TRBJ2-3, with 7 bases that match TRBD2. This CDR3 has 16 residues. Germline-derived CDR1 and CDR2 are SQVTM and ANQGSEA. V lost 1 base to trimming and J lost 4 bases; unmatched junction nucleotides: 11. Written as DNA, the CDR3 is TGCAGCGTTGAAGCCCCCGGACTAGGGGTCGCAGATACGCAGTATTTT. Translation gives CSVEAPGLGVADTQYF.

Sample share makes this clonotype medium-sized (0.01 to 0.1%). The rearrangement links TRBV24-1 to TRBJ2-3, with D possibly called TRBD1 or TRBD2 (6 bases each). V lost 5 bases, J lost 4 bases, and 36 bases lay in between. The V gene's germline CDR1 is KGHDR and CDR2 SFDVKD. This CDR3 is built from 22 residues. This CDR3 reads CATSAPAGTLNDRPQGADTQYF. The CDR3 DNA is TGTGCCACCAGTGCCCCGGCGGGGACGCTTAACGACAGGCCCCAGGGCGCAGATACGCAGTATTTT.

This clonotype is deemed medium-sized (0.01 to 0.1%). The J gene is TRBJ2-1, the V gene TRBV7-2; D is perhaps TRBD2 (6 bases). Germline values: CDR1 SGHTA, CDR2 FQGNSA. CDR3 length equals 15 residues. V lost 5 bases and J 4 bases, leaving 15 bases between the germline ends. The CDR3 DNA follows: TGTGCCAGCAGCCCTCGAGGACTAAAGTACAATGAGCAGTTCTTC. Its translation: CASSPRGLKYNEQFF.

This clonotype is judged medium-sized. This rearrangement joins TRBV28 to TRBJ2-4, with TRBD2 identical over 7 bases. Germline CDR1 MDHEN, CDR2 SYDVKM. The V segment lost 5 bases and the J segment 0 bases; nucleotides outside the gene matches: 4. The CDR3 loop spans 15 amino acids. The CDR3 is CASSIAGLAKNIQYF. The CDR3 DNA reads as TGTGCCAGCAGTATAGCGGGTTTAGCCAAAAACATTCAGTACTTC.

The chain employs TRBV27 and TRBJ1-1; no reliable D call. This CDR3 has 14 amino acids. Germline-derived CDR1 and CDR2 are MNHEY and SMNVEV (reference sequence). V lost 7 bases and J 4 bases, leaving 16 bases between the germline ends. This CDR3 is CASNTKVWGTEAFF. In nucleotides, the CDR3 is TGTGCCAGCAATACGAAAGTTTGGGGCACTGAAGCTTTCTTT.

In this sample, this clonotype is medium-sized. The gene calls are TRBV20-1 and TRBJ1-1; D may be TRBD1 (5 bases). CDR3 size: 13 residues. In germline, CDR1 is DFQATT, CDR2 SNEGSKA (reference sequence). Trimming took off 3 bases at V and 4 bases at J, with 12 bases between the two ends. CDR3: CSASRGEGTEAFF. The DNA of the CDR3 is TGCAGTGCTAGTCGAGGGGAGGGCACTGAAGCTTTCTTT.

The chain has TRBV7-8 and TRBJ2-3; D perhaps matches TRBD2 (6 bases). Per the germline V gene, CDR1 is SGHVS and CDR2 is FQNEAQ. The CDR3 has 15 residues. Trimming shortened V by 4 bases and J by 9 bases, and 20 bases separated the two germline ends. The CDR3 coding sequence is TGTGCCAGCAGCTACGACCGGGACTGGGGATGGACGCAGTATTTT. It codes for CASSYDRDWGWTQYF.

This clonotype counts as medium-sized. The V gene is TRBV5-1, the J gene TRBJ2-7; D ambiguous. The CDR3 is 13 amino acids. Trimming cost V 0 bases and J 2 bases, with 6 bases left between them. Germline CDR1 is SGHRS and CDR2 is YFSETQ. CDR3 residues: CASSLVGTYEQYF. The CDR3 DNA reads as TGCGCCAGCAGCTTGGTAGGGACCTACGAGCAGTACTTC. The full variable domain, in which reference TRBV5-1 and TRBJ2-7 provide the parts outside the CDR3, is KAGVTQTPRYLIKTRGQQVTLSCSPISGHRSVSWYQQTPGQGLQFLFEYFSETQRNKGNFPGRFSGRQFSNSRSEMNVSTLELGDSALYLCASSLVGTYEQYFGPGTRLTVT.

By share, this clonotype counts as medium-sized. The rearrangement uses TRBV29-1 and TRBJ2-2, with D hard to call. V was pared by 5 bases and J by 5 bases, with 12 bases between. CDR3 length: 13 residues. Germline V lookup: CDR1 SQVTM, CDR2 ANQGSEA. The CDR3 sequence: CSVKWTGTGELFF. The CDR3 DNA reads as TGCAGCGTTAAGTGGACGGGTACCGGGGAGCTGTTTTTT.

This clonotype ranks as medium-sized. This sequence joins TRBV2 and TRBJ1-5; 8 nucleotides match TRBD1. Germline-derived CDR1 and CDR2 are SNHLY and FYNNEI. The trim removed 6 bases at V and 6 bases at J, leaving 10 bases unmatched. The CDR3 is made up of 15 amino acids. CDR3 sequence: CASRTDRAAGQPQHF. In DNA form, the CDR3 reads TGTGCCAGCAGAACGGACAGGGCCGCCGGTCAGCCCCAGCATTTT.

By its share, this clonotype is medium-sized. The rearrangement links TRBV20-1 to TRBJ1-1; a weak D match, TRBD1 (5 bases). The V and J ends lost 0 bases and 9 bases respectively, with 14 bases between them. There are 13 residues in the CDR3. Germline V gene lookup returns CDR1 DFQATT and CDR2 SNEGSKA (reference sequence). This CDR3 reads CSARERDGVQAFF. Here the CDR3 DNA reads TGCAGTGCTAGAGAGAGGGACGGAGTACAAGCTTTCTTT.

By share of the sample, this clonotype is medium-sized (0.01 to 0.1%). The chain combines TRBV6-2 or TRBV6-3 with TRBJ2-2; 7 positions match TRBD1. Germline lookup yields CDR1 MNHEY and CDR2 SVGEGT. The ends lost 8 bases at V and 4 bases at J; junction bases unmatched: 7. This CDR3 is built from 14 residues. CDR3 in amino acids: CASRKTGSTGELFF. CDR3 in DNA: TGTGCCAGCCGTAAGACAGGGTCCACCGGGGAGCTGTTTTTT.

In its sample, this clonotype ranks as medium-sized. The chain combines TRBV7-9 with TRBJ2-7, with 10 bases lining up with TRBD1. V was clipped by 6 bases and J by 4 bases; unmatched bases: 6. The germline gives CDR1 SEHNR, CDR2 FQNEAQ (reference sequence). The CDR3 has 14 residues. CDR3 in amino acids: CASSGDRGLYEQYF. For the CDR3, the DNA is TGTGCCAGCAGTGGGGACAGGGGTTTATACGAGCAGTACTTC.

This clonotype is classed as medium-sized. The V gene is TRBV15, the J gene TRBJ2-3; D possibly uses TRBD1 or TRBD2 (5 bases each). V lost 5 bases to trimming and J lost 1 base, with 16 bases between them. There are 16 residues in the CDR3. Germline V gene sequence: CDR1 LNHNV, CDR2 YYDKDF (reference sequence). The CDR3 sequence is CATSPRDEQRTDTQYF. DNA of the CDR3: TGTGCCACCAGCCCCCGGGACGAGCAACGCACAGATACGCAGTATTTT.

By sample fraction, this clonotype is medium-sized. J is TRBJ2-6 and V is TRBV29-1; 8 bases match TRBD1. Trimming at V came to 3 bases and at J to 1 base, leaving 5 bases not matched to a gene. Germline values: CDR1 SQVTM, CDR2 ANQGSEA. The CDR3 runs 16 residues. In DNA form, the CDR3 reads TGCAGCGTTGAGGCAGGGGGCTTGTCTGGGGCCAACGTCCTGACTTTC. Residues: CSVEAGGLSGANVLTF.

This clonotype was observed at least ten times. This chain joins TRBV4-3 and TRBJ2-1; TRBD2 matches 8 bases. The V gene end was trimmed by 3 bases and the J gene end by 2 bases; junction bases not matched to a gene: 9. The CDR3 contains 17 residues. CDR1 is LGHNA and CDR2 is YSLEER in the germline V gene. The CDR3 loop is CASSHRLAGGPYNEQFF. CDR3 nucleotide sequence: TGCGCCAGCAGCCACCGACTTGCGGGGGGTCCCTACAATGAGCAGTTCTTC.

This chain uses TRBV4-3 with TRBJ1-3; TRBD1 agrees at 8 bases. CDR3 length: 17 amino acids. V lost 0 bases and J lost 0; bases outside the gene matches: 4. Germline CDR1 is LGHNA and CDR2 is YSLEER. CDR3 protein: CASSQDSGGSSGNTIYF. The CDR3 DNA is TGCGCCAGCAGCCAAGATTCAGGGGGCAGCTCTGGAAACACCATATATTTT.

The rearrangement links TRBV29-1 to TRBJ2-5, with 9 bases aligning to TRBD2. The CDR3 has 14 residues. Germline-derived CDR1 and CDR2 are SQVTM and ANQGSEA. Losses at the gene ends were 3 bases for V and 1 base for J; bases not matched to a gene: 3. The CDR3 sequence is CSVDQRGAQETQYF. The CDR3 nucleotides read TGCAGCGTTGACCAGCGGGGGGCCCAAGAGACCCAGTACTTC.

By share, this clonotype ranks as medium-sized. The chain uses TRBV20-1 and TRBJ2-7; TRBD2 agrees at 7 bases. V shed 3 bases, J shed 0 bases, and the junction held 5 bases outside the gene matches. This CDR3 spans 14 amino acids. Looked up from germline, CDR1 is DFQATT and CDR2 is SNEGSKA (reference sequence). CDR3 nucleotides: TGCAGTGCTAGCCCCGGGGGGAGCTCCTACGAGCAGTACTTC. Its translation is CSASPGGSSYEQYF.

This clonotype rates as medium-sized. This chain joins TRBV23-1 and TRBJ2-7; 7 bases line up with TRBD1. TRBV23-1 is assigned to the ORF class and has an uncertain function. The CDR3 consists of 15 residues. Trimming took 2 bases from V and 6 from J; bases not matched to a gene: 10. CDR3 nucleotide sequence: TGCGCCAGCAGTCAACAGGACAGGAGGTTACGCGAGCAGTACTTC. It yields the protein CASSQQDRRLREQYF.

This clonotype was picked up many times. The chain is built from TRBV5-8 and TRBJ2-1, with 11 nucleotides matching TRBD2. With 0 bases clipped from V and 4 bases from J, the junction kept 6 bases outside the gene matches. The CDR3 is made up of 17 amino acids. Germline V CDR1 and CDR2: SGHTS, YDEGEE. This CDR3 is CASSLVVSSGGYNEQFF. The CDR3 DNA sequence: TGTGCCAGCAGCTTGGTGGTCTCTAGCGGGGGGTACAATGAGCAGTTCTTC. Combining the CDR3 with reference TRBV5-8 and TRBJ2-1 gives the whole variable domain EAGVTQSPTHLIKTRGQQATLRCSPISGHTSVYWYQQALGLGLQFLLWYDEGEERNRGNFPPRFSGRQFPNYSSELNVNALELEDSALYLCASSLVVSSGGYNEQFFGPGTRLTVL.

This clonotype occurred many times. The chain has TRBV4-2 and TRBJ1-4; D perhaps matches TRBD1 (6 bases). CDR1 is LGHNA and CDR2 is YNFKEQ in the germline V gene. The CDR3 is 16 residues long. Trimming removed 1 base at V and 0 bases at J, with 9 bases between. CDR3 coding DNA: TGTGCCAGCAGCCAAGCAGGGGCGGCAACTAATGAAAAACTGTTTTTT. Amino acid sequence: CASSQAGAATNEKLFF.

This clonotype is deemed medium-sized. This chain connects TRBV12-3 or TRBV12-4 to TRBJ1-3, with D perhaps matching TRBD1 (6 bases). V lost 2 bases to trimming and J lost 0 bases, with 14 bases between them. The CDR3 is 17 amino acids. The CDR3 DNA sequence: TGTGCCAGCAGTTTAACGTCGGGGGCCCACTCTGGAAACACCATATATTTT. Its protein is CASSLTSGAHSGNTIYF.

For this clonotype: With a much larger clone just one base away, this may be a read error. The chain recombines TRBV9 with TRBJ2-2; 9 bases are a match to TRBD1. Germline loops: CDR1 SGDLS, CDR2 YYNGEE. This CDR3 has 17 amino acids. CDR3 sequence reads: CAGSVQRDRDNTGELFF. The CDR3 nucleotides are TGTGCCGGCAGCGTCCAAAGGGACAGGGACAACACCGGGGAGCTGTTTTTT. Filled out from reference TRBV9 and TRBJ2-2, the complete variable domain reads DSGVTQTPKHLITATGQRVTLRCSPRSGDLSVYWYQQSLDQGLQFLIQYYNGEERAKGNILERFSAQQFPDLHSELNLSSLELGDSALYFCAGSVQRDRDNTGELFFGEGSRLTVL.

This clonotype is classed as medium-sized. The chain employs TRBV5-1 and TRBJ2-1; D may be TRBD2 (6 bases). The CDR3 has 15 amino acids. V was cut by 0 bases and J by 11 bases, with 18 bases left in between. Germline V CDR1 and CDR2: SGHRS, YFSETQ. CDR3 sequence reads: CASSLDGGVTMKQFF. For the CDR3, the DNA is TGCGCCAGCAGCTTGGATGGAGGGGTGACAATGAAGCAGTTCTTC.

This clonotype was picked up many times. V usage is TRBV6-6 and J usage is TRBJ1-6; 7 bases are shared with TRBD1. J lost 8 bases, V lost 11 bases, and 9 bases had no gene match. The germline V gene has CDR1 MNHNY and CDR2 SVGAGI (reference sequence). The CDR3 has 13 amino acids. The CDR3 coding sequence is TGTGCCGGTGCCGGGACAGAATATTCACCCCTCCACTTT. Its translation: CAGAGTEYSPLHF.

This clonotype has ten or more counts. The chain couples TRBV27 to TRBJ2-2; tentatively, D is TRBD2 (6 bases). CDR1 MNHEY and CDR2 SMNVEV come from the germline V gene (reference sequence). With 6 bases removed from V and 4 bases from J, the gap between germline ends came to 21 bases. This CDR3 has 17 residues. CDR3 nucleotide sequence: TGTGCCAGCAGGAGCGAAGGTCGGGGGTTAGGCACCGGGGAGCTGTTTTTT. Its translation: CASRSEGRGLGTGELFF.

This clonotype ranks as medium-sized. This chain connects TRBV6-2 or TRBV6-3 to TRBJ2-5, with D perhaps assigned TRBD1 or TRBD2 (5 bases each). CDR3 size: 14 residues. With 6 bases removed from V and 3 bases from J, the gap between germline ends came to 14 bases. Germline loops: CDR1 MNHEY, CDR2 SVGEGT. The CDR3 DNA follows: TGTGCCAGCAGCCGCCGGGACGTTAAAGAGACCCAGTACTTC. It is translated as CASSRRDVKETQYF.